A selection of T cell receptor beta chains follows, all from one sample in a study of post-analysis software for immune sequencing data. TCRdb re-derived calls from the PCR reads in MiXCR, one entry per CDR3 protein. This sample has 750,000 to 950,000 distinct CDR3 sequences, with roughly half found just once. Sequenced: blood. The origin of the receptors is a girl aged 5 to 17 with multiple sclerosis. Both conserved end residues are part of each CDR3.

j_gene | v_gene | CDR3aa
TRBJ1-2 | TRBV6-5 | CASTQGVASYGYTF
TRBJ2-3 | TRBV7-2 | CASSFGPSTDTQYF
TRBJ2-5 | TRBV5-6 | CASSLERGGQETQYF
TRBJ2-7 | TRBV3-1 | CASSQGVQKWNSYEQYF
TRBJ2-7 | TRBV20-1 | CSASPSTSGPYEQYF
TRBJ2-5 | TRBV5-1 | CASSLVASPGEQYF
TRBJ2-7 | TRBV6-6 | CASSYQAPGHSVYEQYF
TRBJ1-2 | TRBV10-3 | CAIAEQGANYGYTF
TRBJ1-4 | TRBV7-8 | CASSLRSTNEKLFF
TRBJ2-7 | TRBV7-9 | CASSPSGQTSYEQYF
TRBJ2-1 | TRBV20-1 | CSARDEEAGTYNEQFF
TRBJ2-5 | TRBV6-2/TRBV6-3 | CASNDPYRGSAETQYF
TRBJ2-7 | TRBV4-1 | CASSQEVPTSGTYEQYF
TRBJ2-1 | TRBV13 | CASSKGQGTYNEQFF
TRBJ2-7 | TRBV5-5 | CASTGAFSSYEQYF
TRBJ1-1 | TRBV7-9 | CASSSGQGTGTEAFF
TRBJ1-1 | TRBV29-1 | CSVQGATEAFF
TRBJ2-1 | TRBV7-3 | CASSLWWGPAVEQFF
TRBJ2-1 | TRBV6-6 | CASRDRGYDEQFF
TRBJ1-2 | TRBV4-1 | CASSQGRYGYTF
TRBJ2-6 | TRBV7-3 | CASSAVGWAGANVLTF
TRBJ2-7 | TRBV29-1 | CSVTRAEWYEQDF
TRBJ2-3 | TRBV20-1 | CSARDPGTREYF
TRBJ2-7 | TRBV10-3 | CAISDGTVGYEQYF
TRBJ1-2 | TRBV14 | CASTQYEQARSCGTF
TRBJ2-7 | TRBV3-1 | CATEDRAYEQYF
TRBJ1-5 | TRBV5-1 | CASSLRGRVNQPQHF
TRBJ2-5 | TRBV20-1 | CSAALGGGSTQYF
TRBJ2-1 | TRBV20-1 | CSATKSGGNNEQFF
TRBJ1-1 | TRBV20-1 | CSARGPGGDTEAFF
TRBJ1-4 | TRBV5-1 | CASSSTGINEKLFF
TRBJ2-3 | TRBV29-1 | CSVPGLAGRMNTQYF
TRBJ2-7 | TRBV7-9 | CASSSTGGGYEQYF
TRBJ2-7 | TRBV20-1 | CSARVRLAGSYEQYF
TRBJ2-4 | TRBV6-1 | CASSPLWTSSNKNIQYF
TRBJ2-7 | TRBV12-3/TRBV12-4 | CASTPTRGVTDEQYF
TRBJ2-1 | TRBV18 | CASSLQLGYNEQFF
TRBJ2-3 | TRBV7-3 | CASGISGTDTQYF
TRBJ2-1 | TRBV4-1 | CASSQEGGLGYNEQFF
TRBJ1-6 | TRBV3-1 | CASRGMGSSYNSPLHF
TRBJ2-5 | TRBV14 | CASSHSWGGKTQYF
TRBJ2-7 | TRBV7-9 | CASSRTSGGQQLSYEQYF
TRBJ2-7 | TRBV12-3/TRBV12-4 | CASSPRTGLYEQYF
TRBJ2-1 | TRBV2 | CASSEEGGSYNEQFF
TRBJ1-1 | TRBV7-9 | CASSLSVLNTEAFF
TRBJ2-1 | TRBV12-3/TRBV12-4 | CASKEGGGYNEQFF
. | TRBV12-5 | CASGLPRDRGYEQYF
TRBJ2-3 | TRBV25-1 | CASQDRGTQYF
TRBJ2-7 | TRBV12-5 | CASGLGAGSVYEQYF
TRBJ2-1 | TRBV12-5 | CASGSRGAHNEQFF
TRBJ2-7 | TRBV20-1 | CSARDGRDEQYF
TRBJ1-5 | TRBV5-5 | CASNLIGSNQPQHF
TRBJ2-7 | TRBV5-1 | CASGRREEGSYEQYF